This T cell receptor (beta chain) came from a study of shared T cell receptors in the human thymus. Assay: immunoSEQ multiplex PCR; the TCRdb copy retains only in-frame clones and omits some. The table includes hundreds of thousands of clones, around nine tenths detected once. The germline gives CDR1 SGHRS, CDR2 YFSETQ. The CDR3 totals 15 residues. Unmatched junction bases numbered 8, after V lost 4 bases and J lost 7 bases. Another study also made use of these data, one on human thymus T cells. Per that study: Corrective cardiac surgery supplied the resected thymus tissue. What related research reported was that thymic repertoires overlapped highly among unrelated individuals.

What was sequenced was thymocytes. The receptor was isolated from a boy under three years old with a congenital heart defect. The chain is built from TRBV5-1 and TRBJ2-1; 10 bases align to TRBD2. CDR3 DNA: TGCGCCAGCAGCCCCCAGCGGGAGGGCCGGAATGAGCAGTTCTTC. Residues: CASSPQREGRNEQFF.